Listed below are T cell receptor beta chains from one sample, sequenced in a study of blood T cell repertoires in COVID-19. The data were produced by immunoSEQ multiplex PCR, yet TCRdb's version contains in-frame clones alone and is incomplete. The sample has about 430,000 clones; more than 80% are singletons. Source material: PBMCs or T cells enriched from blood (not recorded which). The receptors originated from a man aged 30 to 39 who had recovered from COVID-19. Both conserved end residues are trimmed from each CDR3. The order of the fields is clone size, V gene, CDR3 protein. Clone sizes are given selectively: once, few, many, or a class where the clone is expanded.

NA,TRBV19,ASSWGQSYNEQF
NA,TRBV7-9,ASSLAQQGTEAF
NA,TRBV28,ASRGTGGYDGYT
NA,TRBV28,ASRKTGVYEQY
NA,TRBV28,ASSPTGASGWVQY
NA,TRBV28,ASSLLRDRDGKLF
NA,TRBV6-5,ASSYNVGDTEAF
NA,TRBV25-1,ASSEPGAIYEQY
NA,TRBV7-9,ASSHQGTNYGYT
NA,TRBV2,ASSGGTGELF
NA,TRBV28,ASQSGQMGYEQY
NA,TRBV11-2,ASSDLWAEQY
NA,TRBV7-9,ASSLPNQPQH
NA,TRBV19,ASSIQATGSYGYT
NA,TRBV15,ATSSQRETQY
NA,TRBV3-1/TRBV3-2,ASSPLAGGGNEQF
NA,TRBV24-1,ATSDLIASGSLNEQF
once,TRBV5-1,ASSLDLVSEAF
NA,TRBV6-5,ASSWGHGYTDTQY
NA,TRBV11-2,ASSVGQLNSPLH
NA,TRBV19,ASSIEAGVSGELF
NA,TRBV3-1/TRBV3-2,ASSTHSGDTQY
NA,TRBV27,ATLMGSEQF